Each of the 20 T cell receptor beta chains below was sequenced from the same sample in a study of blood T cell repertoires in COVID-19 (TCRdb year 2020). Library preparation employed the immunoSEQ multiplex PCR assay. TCRdb carries this immuneACCESS record with in-frame sequences only. Its versions omit some clonotypes, under half of them owing to an unresolved V gene in the studies checked, with the rest unexplained. The sample data list roughly 200,000 clones, and about 86% of these were observed just once. The ten largest clones add up to roughly 6.4% of the sample. Material: peripheral blood. The origin of the receptors is a man aged 55 to 70 who had recovered from COVID-19.

The V and J genes are TRBV6-4 and TRBJ2-1; D unclear. The V end lost 2 bases, the J end lost 2 bases, and 10 bases lay between the germline ends. The CDR3 contains 15 residues. The germline V gene has CDR1 MRHNA and CDR2 SNTAGT. The DNA of the CDR3 is TGTGCCAGCAGTGACGTGGCTCAACCCTACAATGAGCAGTTCTTC. Protein sequence: CASSDVAQPYNEQFF.

Points on this clone: The same CDR3 also results from other DNA sequences found in this sample. The chain combines TRBV19 with TRBJ1-5; 9 bases match TRBD1. This CDR3 is built from 16 residues. From germline, CDR1 is LNHDA and CDR2 SQIVND (reference sequence). V trimming: 6 bases; J trimming: 6 bases; junction bases outside the gene matches: 12. The CDR3 nucleotides are TGTGCCAGTAGCCTTCGCCCGGGACAGGGAGGTCAGCCCCAGCATTTT. Protein sequence: CASSLRPGQGGQPQHF.

The chain links TRBV7-2 to TRBJ1-2; 9 bases agree with TRBD1. Germline CDR1 is SGHTA and CDR2 is FQGNSA. The CDR3 loop spans 16 amino acids. Unmatched junction bases numbered 6, after V lost 2 bases and J lost 2 bases. DNA of the CDR3: TGTGCCAGCAGCTTAACAGGGGGCGCAGTCAACTATGGCTACACCTTC. Residues: CASSLTGGAVNYGYTF.

This clone came up once. This chain uses TRBV11-2 with TRBJ2-1; D might be TRBD1 (5 bases). The V gene's germline CDR1 is SGHAT and CDR2 FQNNGV. Trimming pared 7 bases from V and 7 bases from J, leaving 20 bases between. The length of the CDR3 is 15 residues. The CDR3 DNA follows: TGTGCCAGCACCGAGTGGGGCTTAGATGGTAATGAGCAGTTCTTC. This gives the protein CASTEWGLDGNEQFF. The variable domain in full, completed from reference TRBV11-2 and TRBJ2-1, reads EAGVAQSPRYKIIEKRQSVAFWCNPISGHATLYWYQQILGQGPKLLIQFQNNGVVDDSQLPKDRFSAERLKGVDSTLKIQPAKLEDSAVYLCASTEWGLDGNEQFFGPGTRLTVL.

The chain uses TRBV28 and TRBJ1-1; D unclear. Trimming took off 6 bases at V and 1 base at J, with 3 bases between the two ends. Germline CDR1 and CDR2: MDHEN and SYDVKM. This CDR3 spans 11 amino acids. The CDR3 loop is CASSSNTEAFF. The CDR3 coding sequence is TGTGCCAGCAGCTCGAACACTGAAGCTTTCTTT.

DNA of the CDR3: TGCGCCAGCAGCTCAACCCGGACTAGCGGGAGGGAGGGTGAGCAGTTCTTC. Residues: CASSSTRTSGREGEQFF. The chain joins TRBV5-1 to TRBJ2-1; 15 positions agree with TRBD2. The germline gives CDR1 SGHRS, CDR2 YFSETQ. Trimming took 3 bases from V and 9 from J; bases not matched to a gene: 10. The length of the CDR3 is 17 residues.

This rearrangement joins TRBV5-1 to TRBJ2-3; 7 bases fit TRBD1. Per the germline V gene, CDR1 is SGHRS and CDR2 is YFSETQ. V lost 4 bases and J lost 2; bases outside the gene matches: 7. This CDR3 has 15 residues. CDR3 bases: TGCGCCAGCAGCATAGGACAGGAACCCACAGATACGCAGTATTTT. Protein: CASSIGQEPTDTQYF.

The chain employs TRBV11-2 and TRBJ2-3, with unresolved D. There are 11 residues in the CDR3. The germline V gene has CDR1 SGHAT and CDR2 FQNNGV. V was cut by 1 base and J by 11 bases, with 7 bases left in between. The CDR3 region has the DNA TGTGCCAGCAGCTTAGGAGGAATGCAGTATTTT. Residues: CASSLGGMQYF.

A few counts support this clone. V usage is TRBV10-1 and J usage is TRBJ2-7, with 10 bases matching TRBD2. The germline V gene has CDR1 WNHNN and CDR2 SYGVQD (reference sequence). The CDR3 covers 15 residues. After removal of 2 bases from V and 4 bases from J, the junction contained 5 bases not matched to a gene. As DNA, the CDR3 is TGCGCCAGCAGTGAGGGCCTAGCGGGAGAGTACGAGCAGTACTTC. It codes for CASSEGLAGEYEQYF.

The chain has TRBV6-5 and TRBJ1-2, with 8 bases fitting TRBD1. CDR3 size: 12 residues. CDR1 and CDR2 from the germline V gene are MNHEY and SVGAGI. V trimming: 6 bases; J trimming: 7 bases; junction bases outside the gene matches: 4. The CDR3 coding sequence is TGTGCCAGCAGGGGACAGGCGGGTGGCTACACCTTC. This gives the protein CASRGQAGGYTF.

The rearrangement links TRBV19 to TRBJ1-1; 8 bases are shared with TRBD1. CDR1 and CDR2 from the germline V gene are LNHDA and SQIVND (reference sequence). The CDR3 runs to 16 residues. V was clipped by 0 bases and J by 4 bases; unmatched bases: 7. CDR3 bases: TGTGCCAGTAGTATAGATCGCCAGGGGGCAAGCACTGAAGCTTTCTTT. Translating gives CASSIDRQGASTEAFF.

V is TRBV2 and J is TRBJ1-6, with D tentatively TRBD1 (5 bases). Between the trimmed V and J ends, which lost 2 bases and 9 bases, there was a span of 14 bases. The CDR3 has 15 amino acids. Looked up from germline, CDR1 is SNHLY and CDR2 is FYNNEI. The CDR3 loop reads CASSELGGTFSPLHF. The DNA of the CDR3 is TGTGCCAGCAGTGAATTGGGGGGGACTTTTTCACCCCTCCACTTT.

The CDR3 loop is CASSYNTGGYYGYTF. The CDR3 nucleotides read TGTGCCAGCAGCTATAACACAGGGGGCTACTATGGCTACACCTTC. The chain recombines TRBV7-2 with TRBJ1-2; TRBD1 aligns across 9 bases. The V segment lost 4 bases and the J segment 3 bases; nucleotides outside the gene matches: 6. Germline lookup yields CDR1 SGHTA and CDR2 FQGNSA. The CDR3 is 15 residues long.

The gene calls are TRBV3-1 (or the pseudogene TRBV3-2) and TRBJ1-4; no clear D gene. The CDR3 is made up of 15 amino acids. From germline, CDR1 is LGHDT and CDR2 YNNKEL (reference sequence). With 2 bases removed from V and 3 bases from J, the gap between germline ends came to 10 bases. The CDR3 spells CASSQQAFANEKLFF. CDR3 in DNA: TGTGCCAGCAGCCAACAGGCTTTTGCTAATGAAAAACTGTTTTTT.

The chain has TRBV7-9 and TRBJ1-4; D unresolved. The length of the CDR3 is 13 residues. Per the germline V gene, CDR1 is SEHNR and CDR2 is FQNEAQ (reference sequence). The V and J ends lost 2 bases and 8 bases respectively, with 9 bases between them. The CDR3 region has the DNA TGTGCCAGCAGCTTACTTACGGGGGAAAAACTGTTTTTT. Its translation is CASSLLTGEKLFF.

V and J are TRBV2 and TRBJ2-1; the match to TRBD2 covers 10 bases. The V segment lost 7 bases and the J segment 6 bases; nucleotides outside the gene matches: 6. Per the germline V gene, CDR1 is SNHLY and CDR2 is FYNNEI. This CDR3 has 14 amino acids. The CDR3 reads CASNRLAGVNEQFF. CDR3 coding DNA: TGTGCCAGCAATCGGCTAGCGGGAGTCAATGAGCAGTTCTTC. The variable domain in full, with the rest retrieved from reference TRBV2 and TRBJ2-1, is EPEVTQTPSHQVTQMGQEVILRCVPISNHLYFYWYRQILGQKVEFLVSFYNNEISEKSEIFDDQFSVERPDGSNFTLKIRSTKLEDSAMYFCASNRLAGVNEQFFGPGTRLTVL.

This chain links TRBV7-2 with TRBJ2-5; D uncertain. V lost 7 bases and J lost 7, with 16 bases in between. Germline CDR1 reads SGHTA; CDR2 reads FQGNSA. The CDR3 runs to 13 residues. This CDR3 reads CASTKQNSGTQYF. The CDR3 bases are TGTGCCAGCACCAAGCAAAACTCGGGGACCCAGTACTTC. Complete variable domain (other parts from reference TRBV7-2 and TRBJ2-5): GAGVSQSPSNKVTEKGKDVELRCDPISGHTALYWYRQSLGQGLEFLIYFQGNSAPDKSGLPSDRFSAERTGGSVSTLTIQRTQQEDSAVYLCASTKQNSGTQYFGPGTRLLVL.

J is TRBJ2-3 and V is TRBV6-2 or TRBV6-3, with a possible D match to TRBD2 (6 bases). The CDR3 contains 19 residues. V gave up 2 bases and J gave up 0 bases, with 21 bases separating them. In germline, CDR1 is MNHEY, CDR2 SVGEGT. The CDR3 protein is CASSYGPGGVSYSTDTQYF. CDR3 bases: TGTGCCAGCAGTTACGGCCCTGGAGGGGTCTCGTACAGCACAGATACGCAGTATTTT.

This clone was picked up many times. The chain couples TRBV30 to TRBJ1-2; 8 bases fit TRBD1. Germline CDR1 GTSNPN, CDR2 SVGIG (reference sequence). The trim removed 2 bases at V and 8 bases at J, leaving 10 bases unmatched. This CDR3 is built from 14 residues. DNA of the CDR3: TGTGCCTGGAGTCGCGACAGGGGAGGGAAAGGCTACACCTTC. As protein: CAWSRDRGGKGYTF.

The chain recombines TRBV18 with TRBJ1-3; D call uncertain. The CDR3 sequence is 14 residues long. CDR1 is KGHSH, CDR2 LQKENI, per germline. Trimming cost V 5 bases and J 2 bases, with 10 bases left between them. The CDR3 region is CASSSAATGNTIYF. The CDR3 coding sequence is TGTGCCAGCTCATCGGCGGCCACTGGAAACACCATATATTTT. Supplemented by reference TRBV18 and TRBJ1-3, the full variable domain reads NAGVMQNPRHLVRRRGQEARLRCSPMKGHSHVYWYRQLPEEGLKFMVYLQKENIIDESGMPKERFSAEFPKEGPSILRIQQVVRGDSAAYFCASSSAATGNTIYFGEGSWLTVV.